This T cell receptor (beta chain) derives from a study of monozygotic twins with inflammatory bowel disease. It was from whole blood, with no T cell sorting, that total RNA was isolated. The CDR3 covers 15 residues. In germline, CDR1 is MDHEN, CDR2 SYDVKM. A total RNA quantity of approximately 3,700 ng went into each TCR library. TCRdb re-called the 5' RACE reads; one entry per CDR3 protein, DNA not given. Seen in this sample are about 380,000 distinct CDR3 sequences; the ten most common clones hold just over 2.5%. The gene calls are TRBV28 and TRBJ2-3. Sequenced sample: blood. The receptor was derived from a human donor with ulcerative colitis or Crohn's disease, or a healthy co-twin of an affected twin (not recorded which). The CDR3 reads CASSLTTGSADTQYF.